Shown below are 18 T cell receptor beta chains from a single sample sequenced in a study of CD8 T cells in Susac syndrome (dated by TCRdb to the late 2010s). Libraries were built with the immunoSEQ multiplex PCR assay. RNA was extracted using the RNeasy kit, and roughly 0.45 to 1 microgram was reverse transcribed with random hexamers. Using fastp at Q25 and MiXCR, TCRdb reprocessed the public reads and kept productive beta chains. Each CDR3 protein gets just one entry, which takes the most common genes and DNA from the rows behind it. Counted in this sample were about 83,000 distinct CDR3 sequences; 95% of them appeared once. 0.4% to 0.5% of the sample comes from the top ten. The sample consisted of CD8+ T cells from PBMCs. The receptor set was obtained from a human donor with Susac syndrome.

The rearrangement links TRBV13 to TRBJ2-3; a weak D match, TRBD2 (6 bases). The CDR3 has 16 amino acids. The V gene lost 4 bases and the J gene lost 2 bases, with 16 bases spanning the gap. CDR1 PRHDT and CDR2 FYEKMQ come from the germline V gene (reference sequence). The CDR3 reads CASSSRLGIYTDTQYF. The CDR3 region has the DNA TGTGCCAGCAGCTCCCGACTAGGAATATACACAGATACGCAGTATTTT.

This chain uses TRBV9 with TRBJ2-7; 8 positions match TRBD2. The CDR3 length is 14 residues. The trim removed 0 bases at V and 4 bases at J, leaving 3 bases unmatched. Germline assignment: CDR1 SGDLS and CDR2 YYNGEE. CDR3 amino acids: CASSVGLAGYEQYF. Here the CDR3 DNA reads TGTGCCAGCAGCGTAGGGCTAGCGGGTTACGAGCAGTACTTC.

The J gene is TRBJ1-2, the V gene TRBV5-1; 7 nucleotides line up with TRBD1. The germline CDR1 and CDR2 sequences are SGHRS and YFSETQ. V lost 1 base to trimming and J lost 6 bases; unmatched junction nucleotides: 6. CDR3 length equals 14 residues. The CDR3: CASSLRGGADGYTF. CDR3 bases: TGCGCCAGCAGCTTGAGAGGGGGCGCGGATGGCTACACCTTC. Combining the CDR3 with reference TRBV5-1 and TRBJ1-2 gives the whole variable domain KAGVTQTPRYLIKTRGQQVTLSCSPISGHRSVSWYQQTPGQGLQFLFEYFSETQRNKGNFPGRFSGRQFSNSRSEMNVSTLELGDSALYLCASSLRGGADGYTFGSGTRLTVV.

V and J are TRBV10-3 and TRBJ2-7; 8 bases are a match to TRBD1. The V gene end was trimmed by 4 bases and the J gene end by 2 bases; junction bases not matched to a gene: 13. Germline assignment: CDR1 ENHRY and CDR2 SYGVKD. This CDR3 contains 17 residues. CDR3 DNA: TGTGCCATCAGTGGCCCGGCGACAGGGGCGTCTCCCTACGAGCAGTACTTC. Amino acid sequence: CAISGPATGASPYEQYF.

This clonotype has a single count. The chain joins TRBV29-1 to TRBJ2-7; 8 bases agree with TRBD2. The CDR3 is made up of 12 amino acids. Germline V CDR1 and CDR2: SQVTM, ANQGSEA. V lost 6 bases, J lost 4 bases, and 5 bases stayed unmatched. The CDR3 DNA follows: TGCAGCGTAGGTAGCGGGAATTACGAGCAGTACTTC. As protein: CSVGSGNYEQYF.

The chain has TRBV12-3 or TRBV12-4 and TRBJ2-7; D call uncertain. Trimming stripped 8 bases from V and 1 base from J, with 12 bases between. The CDR3 sequence is 13 residues long. In nucleotides, the CDR3 is TGTGCCAGCCGTCCGGATTCTTCCTACGAGCAGTACTTC. Translated, it gives CASRPDSSYEQYF.

This sequence joins TRBV29-1 and TRBJ1-3; D is ambiguous. Germline-derived CDR1 and CDR2 are SQVTM and ANQGSEA. The CDR3 loop spans 14 amino acids. Trimming left V 2 bases short and J 3 bases short, with 11 bases between. CDR3: CSVESLLGGNTIYF. The CDR3 nucleotides are TGCAGCGTTGAAAGCCTCCTGGGTGGAAACACCATATATTTT.

V gene TRBV25-1 combines with J gene TRBJ2-5, with D perhaps matching TRBD1 or TRBD2 (5 bases each). The germline CDR1 and CDR2 sequences are MGHDK and SYGVNS. V was trimmed by 3 bases and J by 1 base, leaving 9 bases between them. The CDR3 has 14 amino acids. Written as DNA, the CDR3 is TGTGCCAGCAGTGACCCGGGACCCCAAGAGACCCAGTACTTC. Its translation is CASSDPGPQETQYF.

The chain uses TRBV29-1 and TRBJ2-7, with 10 bases identical to TRBD1. Germline-derived CDR1 and CDR2 are SQVTM and ANQGSEA. J was trimmed by 6 bases and V by 4 bases; bases with no gene match: 12. This CDR3 region has 15 residues. CDR3 sequence reads: CSVVQLGQGDREQYF. The CDR3 region has the DNA TGCAGCGTTGTACAGTTAGGACAGGGGGATCGCGAGCAGTACTTC.

This CDR3 is CASTSEEGWTEAFF. DNA for the CDR3: TGTGCCAGCACCTCAGAGGAGGGTTGGACTGAAGCTTTCTTT. The chain uses TRBV9 and TRBJ1-1; unclear D gene. Germline CDR1 is SGDLS and CDR2 is YYNGEE. Between the trimmed V and J ends, which lost 6 bases and 5 bases, there was a span of 17 bases. The CDR3 is made up of 14 amino acids.

The V gene is TRBV30, the J gene TRBJ1-2; 9 positions agree with TRBD1. V lost 5 bases and J lost 5; bases outside the gene matches: 12. This CDR3 is 15 amino acids long. Germline V lookup: CDR1 GTSNPN, CDR2 SVGIG (reference sequence). The CDR3 DNA follows: TGTGCCTGGTTTGGACCGGGACAGGGAAATTATGGCTACACCTTC. Encoded protein: CAWFGPGQGNYGYTF.

This chain uses TRBV12-5 with TRBJ1-2, with 8 bases fitting TRBD1. Germline V gene sequence: CDR1 LGHNT, CDR2 FRNRAP. J lost 0 bases, V lost 9 bases, and 9 bases had no gene match. The CDR3 has 15 amino acids. The chain's CDR3 is CASGEWTGSNYGYTF. Here the CDR3 DNA reads TGTGCTAGCGGAGAGTGGACAGGGTCTAACTATGGCTACACCTTC.

This clonotype was seen just once. The chain joins TRBV30 to TRBJ2-5; D remains ambiguous. CDR1 and CDR2 from the germline V gene are GTSNPN and SVGIG (reference sequence). The CDR3 is made up of 12 amino acids. V was trimmed by 0 bases and J by 4 bases, leaving 6 bases between them. CDR3 nucleotide sequence: TGTGCCTGGAGTGTACCGCCAGAGACCCAGTACTTC. It yields the protein CAWSVPPETQYF.

The chain employs TRBV20-1 and TRBJ2-7, with D perhaps TRBD2 (6 bases). Trimming took 3 bases from V and 2 from J, leaving 8 bases between them. The CDR3 loop spans 12 amino acids. CDR1 DFQATT and CDR2 SNEGSKA come from the germline V gene (reference sequence). CDR3 sequence reads: CSASGSTYEQYF. The CDR3 DNA follows: TGCAGTGCTAGCGGGAGCACCTACGAGCAGTACTTC.

V is TRBV5-6 and J is TRBJ2-6; perhaps TRBD1 as D (6 bases). The germline V gene encodes CDR1 SGHDT and CDR2 YYEEEE. Between the trimmed V and J ends, which lost 1 base and 0 bases, there was a span of 17 bases. The CDR3 is made up of 19 amino acids. The CDR3 DNA reads TGTGCCAGCAGCTTGTGGTGGGACATGGTCCTCTCTGGGGCCAACGTCCTGACTTTC. This gives the protein CASSLWWDMVLSGANVLTF.

The V and J genes are TRBV29-1 and TRBJ2-7; D perhaps matches TRBD1 (5 bases). V lost 6 bases and J 2 bases, leaving 11 bases between the germline ends. The CDR3 loop spans 12 amino acids. From germline, CDR1 is SQVTM and CDR2 ANQGSEA. The CDR3 DNA reads as TGCAGCGTGAGCGACAGTACCTACGAGCAGTACTTC. It translates to CSVSDSTYEQYF.

The CDR3: CSALSVNSYEQYF. The CDR3 nucleotides read TGCAGTGCGTTAAGCGTTAACTCCTACGAGCAGTACTTC. The V call is TRBV20-1, the J call TRBJ2-7; D remains unclear. This CDR3 comprises 13 residues. V was cut by 6 bases and J by 0 bases, with 12 bases left in between. Germline values: CDR1 DFQATT, CDR2 SNEGSKA (reference sequence).

The gene calls are TRBV21-1 and TRBJ2-1; the D call in the table, TRBD1, was not verified against the DNA. TRBV21-1 is flagged as a pseudogene. The CDR3 length is 14 residues. In nucleotides, the CDR3 is TGTGCCAGCAGCGGGGCAGCGACCTACAATGAGCAGTTCTTC. Translating gives CASSGAATYNEQFF.